This T cell receptor beta chain derives from a study of identical twins. Study-wide points: Abundant beta clonotypes from cord blood bore fewer insertions; memory repertoires lacked this pattern. Cross-sectional statistics underpinned the conclusions; the same donors were not followed.

The length of the CDR3 is 16 residues. Germline values: CDR1 MRHNA, CDR2 SNTAGT. Trimming shortened V by 4 bases and J by 7 bases, and 20 bases separated the two germline ends. A universal primer site was created by template switching, with the cDNA bearing unique molecular identifiers. Each CDR3 protein is one row after TCRdb ran MiXCR on the 5' RACE reads. The sample yields 1.5 million to 2 million distinct CDR3 sequences, about 31% seen once. This clonotype was seen at least ten times. Its specificity is unknown. The gene calls are TRBV6-4 and TRBJ2-1; D could derive from TRBD1 or TRBD2 (5 bases each). Sequencing was performed on cord blood. The receptor comes from a newborn girl in good health. The CDR3 loop reads CASSVIQALGRNEQFF. CDR3 nucleotide sequence: TGTGCCAGCAGTGTCATACAGGCTTTAGGGAGAAATGAGCAGTTCTTC.